Listed below are T cell receptor beta chains from one sample, sequenced in a study of blood T cell repertoires in COVID-19. Some clones are missing from TCRdb's copy, which holds only in-frame ones; the method was immunoSEQ multiplex PCR. This table has about 290,000 clones, around 86% appearing once. Sequencing was performed on PBMCs or T cells enriched from blood (not recorded which). These receptors were collected from a woman in her forties who had recovered from COVID-19. Each CDR3 is given without its conserved first and last residue. Fields, in order: J gene, V gene, D gene, CDR3 protein. A D gene is named only where the DNA matches it firmly.

TRBJ1-1	TRBV6-5	-	ASSSPGHPSRTEAF
TRBJ1-2	TRBV2	-	ASSAGYGYT
TRBJ1-1	TRBV19	-	ASSIGRQAF
TRBJ2-1	TRBV10-3	-	AISESEQPYNEQF
TRBJ1-2	TRBV30	-	AWIRDAGNGYT
TRBJ2-7	TRBV30	-	AATTDSYEQY
TRBJ1-2	TRBV6-2/TRBV6-3	-	ASSLIQYGYT
TRBJ1-2	TRBV4-1	-	ASSQVSSYGYT
TRBJ2-2	TRBV7-9	TRBD1	ASSSRQGEAGELF
TRBJ2-2	TRBV6-1	TRBD2	ASSGLAGGPVTGELF